One and the same sample provided the 17 T cell receptor beta chains below, sequenced in a study of shared clonotypes between healthy human individuals. Assay: immunoSEQ multiplex PCR; the TCRdb copy retains only in-frame clones and omits some. This table holds 2,500,000 or so clones, roughly 92% found once. Sequences were obtained from naive CD4+ T cells from PBMCs. Subset specified: CD45RA+ positively selected. These receptors all stem from a man aged 18 to 30 in good health. Some clones in this sample may be carry-over from other donors' samples.

The chain joins TRBV7-2 to TRBJ2-1; TRBD2 might be the D (5 bases). V shed 0 bases and J shed 7 bases, with 10 bases lying between them. This CDR3 spans 14 amino acids. CDR1 is SGHTA, CDR2 FQGNSA, per germline. CDR3 coding DNA: TGTGCCAGCAGCTTAGCGCTTAGAGGGAATGAGCAGTTCTTC. It encodes CASSLALRGNEQFF.

This chain links TRBV5-1 with TRBJ2-7, with 8 nucleotides matching TRBD2. CDR1 is SGHRS, CDR2 YFSETQ, per germline. The CDR3 has 15 amino acids. Trimming at V came to 0 bases and at J to 6 bases, leaving 8 bases not matched to a gene. In DNA form, the CDR3 reads TGCGCCAGCAGCTTGGAGCTGGCGGGAGGAGCCGAGCAGTACTTC. Protein: CASSLELAGGAEQYF.

This chain connects TRBV14 to TRBJ1-4, with no clear D. The CDR3 has 14 amino acids. Trimming shortened V by 1 base and J by 8 bases, and 11 bases separated the two germline ends. The germline V gene encodes CDR1 SGHDN and CDR2 FVKESK. As DNA, the CDR3 is TGTGCCAGCAGCCAAGGTCGGCTAGAGGAAAAACTGTTTTTT. Translation gives CASSQGRLEEKLFF.

The genes are TRBV7-2 and TRBJ1-1, with no clear D. Trimming shortened V by 0 bases and J by 6 bases, and 11 bases separated the two germline ends. The germline V gene encodes CDR1 SGHTA and CDR2 FQGNSA. The CDR3 has 14 residues. CDR3 sequence (DNA): TGTGCCAGCAGCTTAGCGCTTACTTTCCCTGAAGCTTTCTTT. This codes for CASSLALTFPEAFF.

The chain recombines TRBV29-1 with TRBJ2-3; 7 bases agree with TRBD1. The trim removed 1 base at V and 4 bases at J, leaving 5 bases unmatched. The germline gives CDR1 SQVTM, CDR2 ANQGSEA. This CDR3 is built from 14 residues. In DNA form, the CDR3 reads TGCAGCGTTGAAGGCCTGACAGGGTCAGATACGCAGTATTTT. Its translation: CSVEGLTGSDTQYF.

V and J are TRBV18 and TRBJ1-3, with D unclear. Germline CDR1 reads KGHSH; CDR2 reads LQKENI. V shed 4 bases and J shed 4 bases, with 8 bases lying between them. The CDR3 is made up of 13 amino acids. CDR3 DNA sequence: TGTGCCAGCTCACTGGAGTCCGGAAACACCATATATTTT. Amino acid sequence: CASSLESGNTIYF. Full variable domain (outside the CDR3, taken from reference TRBV18 and TRBJ1-3): NAGVMQNPRHLVRRRGQEARLRCSPMKGHSHVYWYRQLPEEGLKFMVYLQKENIIDESGMPKERFSAEFPKEGPSILRIQQVVRGDSAAYFCASSLESGNTIYFGEGSWLTVV.

V is TRBV5-1 and J is TRBJ2-1, with unresolved D. The germline CDR1 and CDR2 sequences are SGHRS and YFSETQ. The length of the CDR3 is 14 residues. Trimming cost V 0 bases and J 4 bases, with 8 bases left between them. CDR3 in amino acids: CASSLGSYYNEQFF. In DNA form, the CDR3 reads TGCGCCAGCAGCTTGGGGTCTTATTACAATGAGCAGTTCTTC.

This clone was seen a single time. The gene calls are TRBV7-3 and TRBJ2-7; tentatively, D is TRBD2 (5 bases). Trimming removed 0 bases at V and 3 bases at J, with 12 bases between. CDR1 and CDR2 (germline): SGHTA, FQGTGA. The CDR3 covers 15 residues. CDR3 in DNA: TGTGCCAGCAGCTTAACACGGACTGAATACTACGAGCAGTACTTC. This gives the protein CASSLTRTEYYEQYF.

The chain has TRBV7-6 and TRBJ2-7; no clear D. The CDR3 runs 12 residues. Germline V CDR1 and CDR2: SGHVS, FNYEAQ. Deletions cut 1 base from V and 2 bases from J, with 3 bases between. CDR3 DNA: TGTGCCAGCAGCTTAGACCCCTACGAGCAGTACTTC. Amino acids: CASSLDPYEQYF.

As to this clone: Other DNA variants within this sample encode the same CDR3. The chain recombines TRBV27 with TRBJ1-5; TRBD1 agrees at 7 bases. The germline CDR1 and CDR2 sequences are MNHEY and SMNVEV (reference sequence). The CDR3 contains 14 residues. J was trimmed by 0 bases and V by 4 bases; bases with no gene match: 0. The CDR3: CASSYRGSNQPQHF. DNA for the CDR3: TGTGCCAGCAGTTACAGGGGTAGCAATCAGCCCCAGCATTTT.

Only one count was recorded for this clone. CDR3 residues: CASSVFSAENTGELFF. The CDR3 DNA reads as TGTGCCAGCTCAGTCTTTTCGGCAGAAAACACCGGGGAGCTGTTTTTT. J is TRBJ2-2 and V is TRBV18, with D unresolved. Trimming cost V 5 bases and J 2 bases, with 15 bases left between them. Germline lookup yields CDR1 KGHSH and CDR2 LQKENI. This CDR3 comprises 16 residues.

This chain connects TRBV18 to TRBJ2-7, with 7 bases fitting TRBD1. J lost 0 bases, V lost 3 bases, and 5 bases had no gene match. The CDR3 length is 15 residues. Germline CDR1 and CDR2: KGHSH and LQKENI. The CDR3 spells CASSPIGTDSYEQYF. CDR3 coding DNA: TGTGCCAGCTCACCGATCGGGACAGACTCCTACGAGCAGTACTTC. The full variable domain, completed using reference TRBV18 and TRBJ2-7, is NAGVMQNPRHLVRRRGQEARLRCSPMKGHSHVYWYRQLPEEGLKFMVYLQKENIIDESGMPKERFSAEFPKEGPSILRIQQVVRGDSAAYFCASSPIGTDSYEQYFGPGTRLTVT.

This chain links TRBV4-3 with TRBJ2-3; D is possibly TRBD1 (5 bases). From germline, CDR1 is LGHNA and CDR2 YSLEER. The CDR3 loop spans 17 amino acids. Trimming stripped 0 bases from V and 0 bases from J, with 13 bases between. CDR3 nucleotides: TGCGCCAGCAGCCAAGAACCCAGGGCCCCTAGCACAGATACGCAGTATTTT. Protein: CASSQEPRAPSTDTQYF.

In its sample, this clone was seen once. The chain recombines TRBV30 with TRBJ1-1; D gene unclear. CDR1 GTSNPN and CDR2 SVGIG come from the germline V gene (reference sequence). This CDR3 has 17 amino acids. The germline V and J ends were trimmed by 0 bases and 5 bases, with 22 bases remaining between them. The CDR3 nucleotides are TGTGCCTGGAGTGTTTTGAAGACAAGCCTGGGTGGGACTGAAGCTTTCTTT. This codes for CAWSVLKTSLGGTEAFF.

Comment on this clone: Distinct nucleotide sequences in the sample also encode this CDR3. The V and J genes are TRBV6-1 and TRBJ1-5; D is undetermined. Germline V gene lookup returns CDR1 MNHNS and CDR2 SASEGT. V was shortened by 1 base and J by 3 bases, with 4 bases between the two germline ends. The CDR3 loop spans 13 amino acids. Here the CDR3 DNA reads TGTGCCAGCAGTGAAGGGAACAATCAGCCCCAGCATTTT. This sequence encodes CASSEGNNQPQHF.

This clone was recorded only once. The chain is built from TRBV14 and TRBJ2-3; D ambiguous. V was pared by 3 bases and J by 4 bases, with 11 bases between. The CDR3 sequence is 14 residues long. The germline V gene has CDR1 SGHDN and CDR2 FVKESK. CDR3 bases: TGTGCCAGCAGCCAGGCAAGACTCCCAGATACGCAGTATTTT. Translating it yields CASSQARLPDTQYF.

The chain uses TRBV6-1 and TRBJ2-7; 7 positions match TRBD1. Losses at the gene ends were 4 bases for V and 3 bases for J; bases not matched to a gene: 3. Germline-derived CDR1 and CDR2 are MNHNS and SASEGT. The CDR3 length is 13 residues. The DNA of the CDR3 is TGTGCCAGCAGTGTGGGGACAGACTACGAGCAGTACTTC. It yields the protein CASSVGTDYEQYF.